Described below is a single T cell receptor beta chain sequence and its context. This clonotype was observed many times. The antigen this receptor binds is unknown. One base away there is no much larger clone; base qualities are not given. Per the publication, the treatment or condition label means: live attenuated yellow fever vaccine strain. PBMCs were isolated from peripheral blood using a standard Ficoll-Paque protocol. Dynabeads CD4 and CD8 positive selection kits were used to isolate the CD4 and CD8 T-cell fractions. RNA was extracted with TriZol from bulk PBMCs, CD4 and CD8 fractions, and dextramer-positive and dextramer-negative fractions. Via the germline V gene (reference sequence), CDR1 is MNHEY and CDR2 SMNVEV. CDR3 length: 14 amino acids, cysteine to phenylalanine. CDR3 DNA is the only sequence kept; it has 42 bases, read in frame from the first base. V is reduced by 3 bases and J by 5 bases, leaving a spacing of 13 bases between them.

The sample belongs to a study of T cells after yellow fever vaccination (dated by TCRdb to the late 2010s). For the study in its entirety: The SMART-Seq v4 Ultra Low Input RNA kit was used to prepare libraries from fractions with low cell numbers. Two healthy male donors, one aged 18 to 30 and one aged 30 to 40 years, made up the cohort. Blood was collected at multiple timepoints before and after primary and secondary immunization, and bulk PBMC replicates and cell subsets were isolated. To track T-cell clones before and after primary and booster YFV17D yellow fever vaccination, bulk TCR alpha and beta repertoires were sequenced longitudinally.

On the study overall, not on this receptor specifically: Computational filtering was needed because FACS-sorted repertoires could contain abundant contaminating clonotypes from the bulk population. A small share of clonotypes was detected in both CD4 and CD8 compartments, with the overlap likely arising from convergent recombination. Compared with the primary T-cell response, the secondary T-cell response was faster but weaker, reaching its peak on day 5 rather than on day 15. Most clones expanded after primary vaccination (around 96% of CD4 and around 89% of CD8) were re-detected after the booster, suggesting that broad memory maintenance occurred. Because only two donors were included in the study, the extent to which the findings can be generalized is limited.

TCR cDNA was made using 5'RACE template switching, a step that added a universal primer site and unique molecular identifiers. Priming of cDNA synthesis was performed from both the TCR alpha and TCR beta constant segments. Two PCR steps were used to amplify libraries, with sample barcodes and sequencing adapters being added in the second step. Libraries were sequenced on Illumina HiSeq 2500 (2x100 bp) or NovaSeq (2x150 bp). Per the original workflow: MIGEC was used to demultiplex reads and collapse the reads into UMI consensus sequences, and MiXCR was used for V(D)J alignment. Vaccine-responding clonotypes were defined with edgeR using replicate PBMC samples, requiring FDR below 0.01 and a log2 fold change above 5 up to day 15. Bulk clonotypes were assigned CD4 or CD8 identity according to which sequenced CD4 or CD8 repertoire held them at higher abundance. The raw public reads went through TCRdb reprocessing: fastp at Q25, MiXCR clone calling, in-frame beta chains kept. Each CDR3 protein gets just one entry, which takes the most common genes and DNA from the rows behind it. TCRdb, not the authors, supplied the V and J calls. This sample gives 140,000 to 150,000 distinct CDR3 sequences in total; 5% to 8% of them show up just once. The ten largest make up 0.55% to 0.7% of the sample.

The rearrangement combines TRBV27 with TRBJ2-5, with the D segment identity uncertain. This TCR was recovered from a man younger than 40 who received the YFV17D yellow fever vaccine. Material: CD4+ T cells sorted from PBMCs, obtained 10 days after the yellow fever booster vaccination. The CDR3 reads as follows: CASSFARPGETQYF. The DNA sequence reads TGTGCCAGCAGTTTTGCCAGGCCCGGGGAGACCCAGTACTTC.